Listed here are 18 T cell receptor beta chains from one sample, sequenced in a study of OX40 agonist ivuxolimab in advanced cancers. Only in-frame clones appear in the TCRdb table, and some are missing; sequencing was by immunoSEQ multiplex PCR. Found here are about 14,000 clones, roughly nine tenths of them singletons; the top ten hold under 70%. The sequenced sample was CD4+ or CD8+ T cells sorted from blood, obtained in a trial of the OX40 agonist ivuxolimab. The source of these receptors is an adult with an advanced solid tumor such as melanoma, head and neck, liver or kidney cancer.

This chain connects TRBV11-2 to TRBJ2-3; 9 nucleotides agree with TRBD1. V lost 6 bases and J lost 0; bases outside the gene matches: 4. The length of the CDR3 is 15 residues. Per germline, CDR1 SGHAT and CDR2 FQNNGV. CDR3 loop: CASSSGTGSTDTQYF. DNA of the CDR3: TGTGCCAGCAGTTCCGGGACAGGGAGCACAGATACGCAGTATTTT.

The rearrangement links TRBV4-3 to TRBJ2-6; unclear D gene. The germline V and J ends were trimmed by 3 bases and 0 bases, with 24 bases remaining between them. The CDR3 loop spans 21 amino acids. Germline V gene sequence: CDR1 LGHNA, CDR2 YSLEER. CDR3 coding DNA: TGCGCCAGCAGCCAGGACCCCCACTTCTCTCAAGCTAGCTCTGGGGCCAACGTCCTGACTTTC. It codes for CASSQDPHFSQASSGANVLTF.

The chain joins TRBV4-2 to TRBJ2-7; the D is unclear. V lost 0 bases and J 0 bases, leaving 12 bases between the germline ends. This CDR3 region has 16 residues. Germline V gene lookup returns CDR1 LGHNA and CDR2 YNFKEQ. The CDR3 is CASSQEGPASSYEQYF. CDR3 nucleotides: TGTGCCAGCAGCCAAGAGGGCCCCGCGTCCTCCTACGAGCAGTACTTC.

The chain employs TRBV7-3 and TRBJ2-5, with 10 nucleotides matching TRBD1. CDR3 length equals 13 residues. Germline CDR1 reads SGHTA; CDR2 reads FQGTGA. The J segment lost 4 bases and the V segment lost 4 bases, leaving 0 bases of the junction unmatched. Here the CDR3 DNA reads TGTGCCAGCAGCTGGGACAGGGGAGAGACCCAGTACTTC. Protein product: CASSWDRGETQYF.

The genes are TRBV19 and TRBJ1-1; perhaps TRBD1 as D (5 bases). This CDR3 has 15 amino acids. Trimming left V 5 bases short and J 4 bases short, with 17 bases between. The germline CDR1 and CDR2 sequences are LNHDA and SQIVND (reference sequence). CDR3 sequence: CASSPGTWAGTEAFF. CDR3 nucleotide sequence: TGTGCCAGTAGTCCTGGGACCTGGGCTGGCACTGAAGCTTTCTTT.

The chain employs TRBV4-1 and TRBJ2-3; TRBD1 is a possible D gene (6 bases). Germline V CDR1 and CDR2: MGHRA, YSYEKL. The length of the CDR3 is 16 residues. With 3 bases removed from V and 4 bases from J, the gap between germline ends came to 17 bases. CDR3 in DNA: TGCGCCAGCAGCCATCCCCCGGAGGCAGGGGCAGATACGCAGTATTTT. Its protein is CASSHPPEAGADTQYF.

This clone appeared once. The genes are TRBV9 and TRBJ2-3; 7 bases align to TRBD2. The CDR3 loop spans 16 amino acids. The trim removed 4 bases at V and 1 base at J, leaving 9 bases unmatched. Germline-derived CDR1 and CDR2 are SGDLS and YYNGEE. The CDR3 DNA sequence: TGTGCCAGCAGCTCCCGCGGGGGAAGTGGCACAGATACGCAGTATTTT. It encodes CASSSRGGSGTDTQYF.

This clone was counted only a few times. The CDR3 spells CASTPAGWDRGLREQFF. Here the CDR3 DNA reads TGTGCCAGCACCCCAGCAGGATGGGACAGGGGGCTGCGGGAGCAGTTCTTC. J is TRBJ2-1 and V is TRBV7-2; 12 positions match TRBD1. The CDR3 is 17 amino acids. The germline V gene encodes CDR1 SGHTA and CDR2 FQGNSA. With V trimmed by 7 bases and J by 10 bases, 17 bases remained unmatched.

This chain connects TRBV11-2 to TRBJ1-4, with D possibly matching TRBD1 (5 bases). Germline V gene sequence: CDR1 SGHAT, CDR2 FQNNGV. The CDR3 extends over 14 amino acids. Trimming took off 3 bases at V and 4 bases at J, with 9 bases between the two ends. CDR3 residues: CASSFQGFNEKLFF. The DNA of the CDR3 is TGTGCCAGCAGCTTCCAGGGCTTTAATGAAAAACTGTTTTTT.

There are a few counts of this clone. The CDR3 here is CASSPGTGAYNEQFF. The CDR3 region has the DNA TGTGCCAGCAGCCCCGGGACAGGGGCCTACAATGAGCAGTTCTTC. This chain links TRBV7-8 with TRBJ2-1; 10 bases agree with TRBD1. The trim removed 5 bases at V and 2 bases at J, leaving 3 bases unmatched. The V gene's germline CDR1 is SGHVS and CDR2 FQNEAQ. The length of the CDR3 is 15 residues.

This chain uses TRBV19 with TRBJ1-2, with 8 nucleotides matching TRBD1. The CDR3 runs to 18 residues. In germline, CDR1 is LNHDA, CDR2 SQIVND (reference sequence). The V and J ends lost 5 bases and 6 bases, in that order; junction bases with no gene match: 20. The CDR3 sequence is CASSVTRGGQAGRNGYTF. The CDR3 coding sequence is TGTGCCAGTAGTGTAACCAGGGGGGGACAGGCCGGTCGGAATGGCTACACCTTC.

This chain connects TRBV6-5 to TRBJ2-7; D is unresolved. The ends were cut back, 6 bases at V and 3 bases at J, with 12 bases in the middle. From germline, CDR1 is MNHEY and CDR2 SVGAGI. This CDR3 comprises 13 residues. The CDR3 DNA is TGTGCCAGCAGCCCCGGGTTCCTCTACGAGCAGTACTTC. Its translation is CASSPGFLYEQYF.

The genes are TRBV4-3 and TRBJ2-1; D is uncertain. The CDR3 length is 14 residues. CDR1 and CDR2 (germline): LGHNA, YSLEER. With 1 base removed from V and 1 base from J, the gap between germline ends came to 5 bases. The CDR3 DNA reads TGCGCCAGCAGCCAAGGACTGTCCTACAATGAGCAGTTCTTC. Amino acids: CASSQGLSYNEQFF.

This chain links TRBV6-5 with TRBJ1-6; 7 bases match TRBD1. Germline lookup yields CDR1 MNHEY and CDR2 SVGAGI. The CDR3 is made up of 15 amino acids. Trimming cost V 6 bases and J 1 base; bases outside gene matches: 3. The CDR3 loop reads CASSLTGSYNSPLHF. CDR3 nucleotide sequence: TGTGCCAGCAGCCTGACAGGGTCCTATAATTCACCCCTCCACTTT.

V is TRBV7-9 and J is TRBJ2-2; D unresolved. Germline CDR1 is SEHNR and CDR2 is FQNEAQ (reference sequence). The CDR3 loop spans 16 amino acids. Trimming shortened V by 4 bases and J by 1 base, and 13 bases separated the two germline ends. Written as DNA, the CDR3 is TGTGCCAGCAGCTCTGCGTATAGGATGAACACCGGGGAGCTGTTTTTT. The encoded protein is CASSSAYRMNTGELFF.

This rearrangement joins TRBV11-2 to TRBJ2-2, with D perhaps TRBD1 or TRBD2 (5 bases each). Germline assignment: CDR1 SGHAT and CDR2 FQNNGV. The CDR3 is 16 residues long. Trimming pared 1 base from V and 4 bases from J, leaving 13 bases between. CDR3 amino acids: CASSLGTLGFTGELFF. CDR3 DNA sequence: TGTGCCAGCAGCTTAGGGACACTAGGTTTCACCGGGGAGCTGTTTTTT. Looking up the rest from reference TRBV11-2 and TRBJ2-2 gives the full variable domain: EAGVAQSPRYKIIEKRQSVAFWCNPISGHATLYWYQQILGQGPKLLIQFQNNGVVDDSQLPKDRFSAERLKGVDSTLKIQPAKLEDSAVYLCASSLGTLGFTGELFFGEGSRLTVL.

The rearrangement joins TRBV5-1 to TRBJ2-7; TRBD2 agrees at 7 bases. V lost 4 bases to trimming and J lost 7 bases; unmatched junction nucleotides: 8. The CDR3 sequence is 13 residues long. CDR1 and CDR2 from the germline V gene are SGHRS and YFSETQ. The CDR3 loop reads CASSNSGSREQYF. The CDR3 coding sequence is TGCGCCAGCAGCAATAGCGGGTCCAGGGAGCAGTACTTC.

The CDR3 reads CSVTLIAGRGTGTYEQYF. The CDR3 coding sequence is TGCAGCGTTACTTTAATAGCGGGAAGGGGAACGGGAACATACGAGCAGTACTTC. This chain links TRBV29-1 with TRBJ2-7, with 8 bases lining up with TRBD2. This CDR3 has 18 residues. CDR1 and CDR2 (germline): SQVTM, ANQGSEA. V was clipped by 5 bases and J by 4 bases; unmatched bases: 22.